Listed below are T cell receptor beta chains from one sample, sequenced in a study of cytomegalovirus exposure and HLA in healthy donors. Data came from immunoSEQ multiplex PCR; TCRdb stores just in-frame clones and leaves some out. The table lists some 200,000 clones, roughly 80% of them singletons. Material for sequencing was PBMCs. The source of these receptors is a man between 40 and 49 years old in good health and CMV-seropositive. Both conserved end residues are part of each CDR3. A D gene is named only where the DNA matches it firmly. Clone size is shown for a subset of rows, as once, few, many or a class of expanded clone.

TRBV7-6,TRBD1,TRBJ2-1,NA,CASSAPGGSNNEQFF,TGTGCCAGCAGCGCCCCAGGGGGCAGTAACAATGAGCAGTTCTTC
TRBV5-4,TRBD1,TRBJ1-2,NA,CASSSGTGPNYGYTF,TGTGCCAGCAGCAGCGGGACAGGACCAAACTATGGCTACACCTTC
TRBV5-1,TRBD2,TRBJ2-2,NA,CASSFSGANTGELFF,TGCGCCAGCAGCTTTAGCGGGGCGAACACCGGGGAGCTGTTTTTT
TRBV6-1,TRBD2,TRBJ2-7,NA,CASSVIRLTSGGYEQYF,TGTGCCAGCAGTGTAATACGCTTGACTAGCGGGGGTTACGAGCAGTACTTC
TRBV5-4,NA,TRBJ2-1,NA,CASSFGLEGLFF,TGTGCCAGCAGCTTCGGATTAGAGGGTCTGTTCTTC
TRBV19,TRBD1,TRBJ1-2,NA,CASSPGQGASGYTF,TGTGCCAGTAGTCCGGGACAGGGGGCTTCTGGCTACACCTTC
TRBV7-3,TRBD2,TRBJ2-1,NA,CASSPIAGGHYNEQFF,TGTGCCAGCAGCCCTATAGCGGGGGGGCACTACAATGAGCAGTTCTTC
TRBV4-3,TRBD1,TRBJ2-3,NA,CASSQDLGTGTDTQYF,TGCGCCAGCAGCCAAGACCTTGGGACAGGCACAGATACGCAGTATTTT
TRBV5-1,TRBD2,TRBJ2-3,few,CASSLGGGGDTQYF,TGCGCCAGCAGCTTGGGCGGGGGAGGAGATACGCAGTATTTT
TRBV5-1,NA,TRBJ1-5,NA,CASREGGNQPQHF,TGCGCCAGCAGAGAGGGGGGCAATCAGCCCCAGCATTTT
TRBV5-4,NA,TRBJ1-1,NA,CASSLEEGGMTEAFF,TGTGCCAGCAGCTTGGAAGAGGGTGGGATGACTGAAGCTTTCTTT
TRBV7-9,TRBD2,TRBJ2-2,NA,CASSLLGGKSTGELFF,TGTGCCAGCAGCTTACTCGGGGGGAAATCCACCGGGGAGCTGTTTTTT
TRBV4-3,NA,TRBJ1-2,NA,CASSQDLGDSYGYTF,TGCGCCAGCAGCCAAGATTTAGGGGACTCCTATGGCTACACCTTC
TRBV5-4,NA,TRBJ1-1,NA,CASSSRPRGGGTEAFF,TGTGCCAGCAGCTCGAGACCTCGTGGGGGGGGGACTGAAGCTTTCTTT
TRBV29-1,TRBD1,TRBJ2-5,NA,CSVIDRVRETQYF,TGCAGCGTTATAGACAGGGTGAGAGAGACCCAGTACTTC
TRBV10-3,NA,TRBJ2-5,NA,CAISESNSAVGETQYF,TGTGCCATCAGTGAGTCTAATAGTGCGGTCGGGGAGACCCAGTACTTC
TRBV20-1,NA,TRBJ2-5,NA,CSAGDFQYF,TGCAGTGCGGGGGACTTCCAGTACTTC
TRBV9,NA,TRBJ2-7,NA,CASSVGAGTASYEQYF,TGTGCCAGCAGCGTAGGGGCCGGGACTGCATCCTACGAGCAGTACTTC
TRBV28,NA,TRBJ2-1,NA,CAIQTGTLHEQFF,TGTGCCATCCAGACAGGGACTCTACATGAGCAGTTCTTC
TRBV19,NA,TRBJ1-6,NA,CASNPEGRGPLHF,TGTGCCAGTAACCCGGAGGGACGGGGACCCCTCCACTTT
TRBV2,NA,TRBJ2-7,NA,CASSPQGFHEQYF,TGTGCCAGCAGTCCGCAGGGATTCCACGAGCAGTACTTC
TRBV7-9,TRBD1,TRBJ1-1,NA,CASSPTGAGEAFF,TGTGCCAGCAGCCCGACAGGGGCGGGTGAAGCTTTCTTT
TRBV4-3,NA,TRBJ1-1,NA,CASSQGAHTEAFF,TGCGCCAGCAGCCAAGGGGCACACACTGAAGCTTTCTTT
TRBV27,NA,TRBJ2-5,NA,CASSLVRGRQETQYF,TGTGCCAGCAGTTTAGTGCGGGGGCGGCAAGAGACCCAGTACTTC
TRBV9,TRBD1,TRBJ1-1,NA,CASSVGQGGIEAFF,TGTGCCAGCAGCGTAGGTCAAGGGGGCATTGAAGCTTTCTTT
TRBV27,TRBD1,TRBJ2-7,NA,CASSLQGSGYEQYF,TGTGCCAGCAGCCTACAGGGGTCGGGCTACGAGCAGTACTTC
TRBV7-2,NA,TRBJ1-5,NA,CASSLTRAGNQPQHF,TGTGCCAGCAGCTTGACCCGGGCGGGAAATCAGCCCCAGCATTTT
TRBV6-5,NA,TRBJ1-2,few,CASRVAGSGYTF,TGTGCCAGCAGAGTGGCGGGTTCCGGCTACACCTTC
TRBV28,NA,TRBJ2-7,NA,CASSLNPPGQYF,TGTGCCAGCAGTTTGAACCCCCCGGGGCAGTACTTC
TRBV5-4,NA,TRBJ1-2,NA,CASSLEPLYGYTF,TGTGCCAGCAGCTTAGAACCTCTATATGGCTACACCTTC
TRBV4-3,NA,TRBJ1-1,few,CASSQTTEKNTEAFF,TGCGCCAGCAGCCAGACAACAGAGAAGAACACTGAAGCTTTCTTT
TRBV10-2,TRBD2,TRBJ2-5,NA,CASRANSGGEETQYF,TGCGCCAGCAGAGCCAATAGCGGGGGAGAAGAGACCCAGTACTTC
TRBV27,NA,TRBJ2-7,NA,CASSSEFTYEQYF,TGTGCCAGCAGTTCGGAGTTTACCTACGAGCAGTACTTC
TRBV9,NA,TRBJ2-7,NA,CASSSGGASYEQYF,TGTGCCAGCAGCTCCGGTGGGGCTTCCTACGAGCAGTACTTC
TRBV7-2,NA,TRBJ2-3,NA,CASSLGLVPDTQYF,TGTGCCAGCAGCTTAGGCCTAGTTCCAGATACGCAGTATTTT